The rows below give T cell receptor beta chains drawn from one sample of a study of blood T cell repertoires in COVID-19. Profiling relied on immunoSEQ multiplex PCR, and the TCRdb table lists in-frame clones only, not all of them. The table lists roughly 430,000 clones, 88% of them singletons. The sample was PBMCs or T cells enriched from blood (not recorded which). These TCRs come from a middle-aged woman with acute COVID-19. The CDR3 runs from the conserved cysteine through the conserved F or W. The D gene is left open where the match is weak. Clone size, where shown, is once, few, many, or a class for clones that have expanded.

v_call	clone_size	d_call	j_call	cdr3_nt	cdr3_aa
TRBV4-1	-	TRBD2	TRBJ2-3	TGCGCCAGCAGCCAAGAGGGGACTAGCGGTGCCTCAGATACGCAGTATTTT	CASSQEGTSGASDTQYF
TRBV19	-	TRBD1	TRBJ2-7	TGTGCCAGTAAGGGGCAGGGGGCCTACGAGCAGTACTTC	CASKGQGAYEQYF
TRBV19	-	TRBD2	TRBJ2-1	TGTGCCAGTAGTATCCAGAGCGGGACCTACAATGAGCAGTTCTTC	CASSIQSGTYNEQFF
TRBV11-2	once	-	TRBJ2-1	TGTGCCAGCAGGCGACTAGGTGTGAATGAGCAGTTCTTC	CASRRLGVNEQFF
TRBV20-1	-	TRBD1	TRBJ2-1	TGCAGTGCTAACAGGGGGGATGAGCAGTTCTTC	CSANRGDEQFF
TRBV6-5	-	-	TRBJ1-6	TGTGCCAGCAGTTACGGTCTGCCAGGCTATAATTCACCCCTCCACTTT	CASSYGLPGYNSPLHF
TRBV30	-	-	TRBJ1-1	TGTGCCTGGACGAAACAGGGCATGGGCACTGAAGCTTTCTTT	CAWTKQGMGTEAFF
TRBV6-5	-	TRBD1	TRBJ1-1	TGTGCCAGTGACAGGGGGGGTACTGAAGCTTTCTTT	CASDRGGTEAFF
TRBV30	-	TRBD1	TRBJ1-1	TGTGCCTGGAGCGAACAGGGGACCACTGAAGCTTTCTTT	CAWSEQGTTEAFF
TRBV3-1/TRBV3-2	-	-	TRBJ2-7	TGTGCCAGCAGCCAAGGTCCTGGGAGCTCCTACGAGCAGTACTTC	CASSQGPGSSYEQYF
TRBV10-3	-	-	TRBJ1-3	TGTGCCATCAGGGGCGGGGGAAACACCATATATTTT	CAIRGGGNTIYF
TRBV9	-	TRBD2	TRBJ2-2	TGTGCCAGCAGCTCTAGCGGGGGTAACACCGGGGAGCTGTTTTTT	CASSSSGGNTGELFF
TRBV5-1	-	-	TRBJ2-7	TGCGCCAGCAGCTTGGGACCAGGGTTTTCTAGCGAGCAGTACTTC	CASSLGPGFSSEQYF
TRBV24-1	once	TRBD2	TRBJ2-5	TGTGCCACCAGTGTCGGGGGGGGGCAGGTAGAGACCCAGTACTTC	CATSVGGGQVETQYF
TRBV19	-	-	TRBJ1-1	TGTGCCAGTAGGGTGACGGGCACTGAAGCTTTCTTT	CASRVTGTEAFF
TRBV15	once	-	TRBJ2-7	TGTGCCACCAGCAGAGTGCAGTACGAGCAGTACTTC	CATSRVQYEQYF
TRBV4-1	-	-	TRBJ1-1	TGCGCCAGCAGCCAAGCAGGGGTTGCTGAAGCTTTCTTT	CASSQAGVAEAFF
TRBV12-3/TRBV12-4	-	TRBD1	TRBJ2-1	TGTGCCAGCAGCGGACAGGGATTGAATGAGCAGTTCTTC	CASSGQGLNEQFF
TRBV11-2	-	-	TRBJ2-7	TGTGCCAGCAGCCCCCTGGCAGGGTCGTACGAGCAGTACTTC	CASSPLAGSYEQYF
TRBV18	once	-	TRBJ1-2	TGTGCCAGCTCACTTCTAGACAGGCACTATGGCTACACCTTC	CASSLLDRHYGYTF
TRBV7-6	-	-	TRBJ2-7	TGTGCCAGCAGCTCGGCGGGGGCCGAGCAGTACTTC	CASSSAGAEQYF
TRBV6-5	-	TRBD1	TRBJ1-1	TGTGCCAGCGTAGGGGACAGGGGGGCGGCCACTGAAGCTTTCTTT	CASVGDRGAATEAFF
TRBV11-3	-	TRBD1	TRBJ2-3	TGTGCCAGCAGCCCGGGACAGGCGACAGATACGCAGTATTTT	CASSPGQATDTQYF
TRBV15	-	-	TRBJ1-5	TGTGCCACCAGCAGAGATCCAACAGTCCTCGGAGGGGGCAATCAGCCCCAGCATTTT	CATSRDPTVLGGGNQPQHF
TRBV12-3/TRBV12-4	-	TRBD1	TRBJ1-4	TGTGCCACCGCTGGGACAGGGGTCCGAAGGCAGTTTTTT	CATAGTGVRRQFF
TRBV9	-	-	TRBJ2-3	TGTGCCAGCAGCCGTGAGTCGGATACGCAGTATTTT	CASSRESDTQYF
TRBV4-1	-	-	TRBJ1-5	TGCGCCAGCAGCCAAGATGAAGCCCATAGCAATCAGCCCCAGCATTTT	CASSQDEAHSNQPQHF
TRBV4-1	-	-	TRBJ1-6	TGCGCCAGCAGCCAAGTATGGGGAGCCCTCCACTTT	CASSQVWGALHF
TRBV5-1	-	-	TRBJ1-1	TGCGCCAGCACCCCGGAGGCAGGAATGAACACTGAAGCTTTCTTT	CASTPEAGMNTEAFF
TRBV2	-	-	TRBJ1-2	TGTGCCAGCAGCGAACGAAGTCCTACATCTAGCTATGGCTACACCTTC	CASSERSPTSSYGYTF
TRBV6-1	-	-	TRBJ2-5	TGTGCCAGCAGTGAAGCTAGTGTTCGACTTCGGGAGGAGACCCAGTACTTC	CASSEASVRLREETQYF
TRBV7-9	once	-	TRBJ2-5	TGTGCCAGCAGCCCCGATTCGGTTCAAGAGACCCAGTACTTC	CASSPDSVQETQYF
TRBV7-6	-	-	TRBJ1-1	TGTGCCAGCAGCTTTAGCGGGTGGGGGAACACTGAAGCTTTCTTT	CASSFSGWGNTEAFF
TRBV4-1	-	-	TRBJ2-3	TGCGCCAGCAGCCAAGGACTAGGGTCGGTCGCAGATACGCAGTATTTT	CASSQGLGSVADTQYF
TRBV6-1	-	-	TRBJ1-4	TGTGCCAGCAGTGACAGGGGAAGGGGTAATGAAAAACTGTTTTTT	CASSDRGRGNEKLFF
TRBV5-1	-	TRBD2	TRBJ2-5	TGCGCCAGCAGCTCGGGGGGAGGGGACGAGACCCAGTACTTC	CASSSGGGDETQYF
TRBV6-5	-	TRBD2	TRBJ2-1	TGTGCCAGCAGTTATGACCGGGGGGGCTACAATGAGCAGTTCTTC	CASSYDRGGYNEQFF